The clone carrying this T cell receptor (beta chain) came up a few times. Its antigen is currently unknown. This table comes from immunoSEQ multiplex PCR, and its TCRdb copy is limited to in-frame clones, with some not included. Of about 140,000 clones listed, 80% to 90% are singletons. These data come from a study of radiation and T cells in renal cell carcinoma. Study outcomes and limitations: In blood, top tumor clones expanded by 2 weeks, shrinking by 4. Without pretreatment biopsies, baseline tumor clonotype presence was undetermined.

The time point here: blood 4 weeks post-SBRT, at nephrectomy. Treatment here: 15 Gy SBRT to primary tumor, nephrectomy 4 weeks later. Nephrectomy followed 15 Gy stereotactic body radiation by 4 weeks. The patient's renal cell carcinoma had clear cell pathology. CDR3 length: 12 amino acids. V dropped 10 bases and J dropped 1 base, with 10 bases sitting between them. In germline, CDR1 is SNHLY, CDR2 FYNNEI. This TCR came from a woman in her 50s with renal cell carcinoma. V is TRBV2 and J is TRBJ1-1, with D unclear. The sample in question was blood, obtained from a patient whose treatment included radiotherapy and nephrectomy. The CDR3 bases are TGTGCCATCTTTGAGGGGAACACTGAAGCTTTCTTT. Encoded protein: CAIFEGNTEAFF.